This TCR beta chain derives from a study of CD8 T cells in ankylosing spondylitis. The CDR3 spans 14 residues. With 6 bases clipped from V and 7 bases from J, the junction kept 6 bases outside the gene matches. TCRdb re-called the 5' RACE reads through MiXCR, storing one row per CDR3 protein. The sample has roughly 670,000 distinct CDR3 sequences; roughly 19% are singletons. The table lists this clonotype with many counts. What it recognizes is unknown. General study results and limits: A motif in TCR beta, a set of eight highly homologous variants, appeared characteristic of ankylosing spondylitis blood. In the blood and synovial fluid of reactive arthritis, some motif variants had been previously reported.

The receptor comes from a male donor with ankylosing spondylitis. This chain connects TRBV12-3 or TRBV12-4 to TRBJ2-1; 10 nucleotides match TRBD2. The sequenced sample consisted of blood, either unsorted or a sorted T cell fraction (not recorded which). The CDR3 nucleotides read TGTGCCAGCAGCTCGTGGACTAGCGGAAATGAGCAGTTCTTC. It encodes CASSSWTSGNEQFF.